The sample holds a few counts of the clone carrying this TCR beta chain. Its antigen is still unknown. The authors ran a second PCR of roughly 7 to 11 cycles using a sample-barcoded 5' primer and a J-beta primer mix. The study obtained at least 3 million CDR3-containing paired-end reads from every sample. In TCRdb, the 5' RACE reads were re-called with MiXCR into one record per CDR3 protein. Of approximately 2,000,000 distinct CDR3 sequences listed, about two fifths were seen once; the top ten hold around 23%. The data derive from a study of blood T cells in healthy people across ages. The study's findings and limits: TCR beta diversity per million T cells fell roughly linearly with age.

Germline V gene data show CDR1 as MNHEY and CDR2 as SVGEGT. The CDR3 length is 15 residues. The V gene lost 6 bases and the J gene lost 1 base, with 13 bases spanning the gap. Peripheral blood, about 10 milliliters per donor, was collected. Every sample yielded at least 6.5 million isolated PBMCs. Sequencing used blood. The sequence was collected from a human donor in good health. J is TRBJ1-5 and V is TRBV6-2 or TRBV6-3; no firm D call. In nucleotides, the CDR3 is TGTGCCAGCAGGGACCCAGAAGGGAGCAATCAGCCCCAGCATTTT. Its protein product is CASRDPEGSNQPQHF.